This T cell receptor (beta chain) was recovered during a study of T cell responses to AZD1222 COVID-19 vaccine. TCRdb's copy holds only in-frame clones and misses some; the assay was immunoSEQ multiplex PCR. The sample lists approximately 83,000 clones; around nine tenths were seen once. A note on this clone: What it recognizes is unknown.

Study-wide results and limits: Spike-specific TCR repertoires showed rising breadth and depth after two AZD1222 doses. Every sample of the repertoires postdated the peak T cell response.

The V gene's germline CDR1 is MDHEN and CDR2 SYDVKM. The V gene lost 4 bases and the J gene lost 4 bases, with 7 bases spanning the gap. The CDR3 has 12 amino acids. The sample in question was peripheral blood, obtained on day 0 of MenACWY control vaccination. This chain links TRBV28 with TRBJ1-2; D possibly corresponds to TRBD1 (5 bases). This clonotype originated in an adult in good health. CDR3 loop: CASSSGVYGYTF. In DNA, the CDR3 is TGTGCCAGCAGTTCGGGGGTCTATGGCTACACCTTC.